This TCR beta chain was obtained from a study of shared clonotypes between healthy human individuals. Study as a whole: Three plates were used per donor for CD4 naive, three for CD4 memory, two for CD8 naive and one for CD8 memory.

Assay used: immunoSEQ multiplex PCR; TCRdb lists only in-frame clones, some missing. The table includes 1.4 million to 1.5 million clones, around 97% detected once. Adult Caucasians living in Nashville, Tennessee made up all of the donors. Trimming pared 7 bases from V and 2 bases from J, leaving 11 bases between. This CDR3 has 12 residues. Germline values: CDR1 SQVTM, CDR2 ANQGSEA. The source is a man aged 25-45 years in good health. The J gene is TRBJ2-5, the V gene TRBV29-1, with unresolved D. Sequenced sample: naive CD4+ T cells sorted from blood. Noted subset: CD45RA+ positively selected. Written as DNA, the CDR3 is TGCAGCGGGTACTCTGGGCAAGAGACCCAGTACTTC. Its protein is CSGYSGQETQYF.